The next 12 T cell receptor beta chains were all read from a single sample in a study of T cell clusters in autoimmune cytopenias. Each sample's input was roughly 270 ng genomic DNA, some 38,000 genome equivalents. One tube held mixed TRB-A and TRB-B primer pools for touch-down PCR. TCRdb reprocessed the multiplex PCR reads and stores each CDR3 protein as one record, lacking DNA. Listed are thousands of distinct CDR3 sequences; approximately 15% falls within the top ten. The sample also formed part of further work on T cell repertoires in aging, cancer and after chemotherapy.

The sample taken for sequencing was peripheral blood. The receptor set was obtained from a human donor in good health.

The genes are TRBV21-1 and TRBJ1-1. TRBV21-1 is assigned pseudogene status. There are 14 residues in the CDR3. CDR3: CASSKDERNTEAFF.

The rearrangement uses TRBV13 and TRBJ1-4. The CDR3 length is 15 residues. The germline gives CDR1 PRHDT, CDR2 FYEKMQ (reference sequence). This chain's CDR3 is CASSKFNRGLEKLFF.

V is TRBV5-4 and J is TRBJ1-6; the D call from TCRdb, TRBD1, cannot be confirmed without DNA. The CDR3 has 16 residues. The germline CDR1 and CDR2 sequences are SGHNT and YYREEE (reference sequence). CDR3 amino acids: CASSLGNRRMDSPLHF.

By frequency, this clonotype registers medium-sized. The rearrangement links TRBV19 to TRBJ2-7; TCRdb lists TRBD1, though no DNA is available to test this call. The germline CDR1 and CDR2 sequences are LNHDA and SQIVND (reference sequence). The CDR3 totals 13 residues. This CDR3 reads CASRGVAPYEQYF.

The chain combines TRBV11-2 with TRBJ2-2; checking the TCRdb D call of TRBD2 is not possible without DNA. The CDR3 is 17 amino acids. CDR1 SGHAT and CDR2 FQNNGV come from the germline V gene. This CDR3 is CASSLDETSKRTGELFF.

J is TRBJ2-3 and V is TRBV24-1; TCRdb's D call, TRBD1, is unchecked because there is no DNA. The germline V gene has CDR1 KGHDR and CDR2 SFDVKD. This CDR3 has 16 amino acids. CDR3 region: CATSDLGGTETDTQYF.

This chain uses TRBV19 with TRBJ1-5; lacking DNA, the TRBD1 call made by TCRdb goes unchecked. CDR3 size: 15 residues. CDR1 and CDR2 from the germline V gene are LNHDA and SQIVND (reference sequence). Here the CDR3 reads CASSMGQNSNQPQHF.

V is TRBV27 and J is TRBJ1-2; TCRdb outputs TRBD1, but without DNA this stays unchecked. CDR1 and CDR2 (germline): MNHEY, SMNVEV (reference sequence). There are 16 residues in the CDR3. The CDR3 here is CASSLSDRGLGYGYTF.

The V gene is TRBV7-2, the J gene TRBJ2-5; as DNA is missing, the TRBD2 call by TCRdb cannot be tested. Per the germline V gene, CDR1 is SGHTA and CDR2 is FQGNSA. This CDR3 has 15 amino acids. Here the CDR3 reads CANRREREKQVTQYF.

The CDR3 region is CASSRPGTAYGYTF. V is TRBV19 and J is TRBJ1-2; TCRdb designates TRBD1, a call that cannot be tested without DNA. There are 14 residues in the CDR3. Per germline, CDR1 LNHDA and CDR2 SQIVND (reference sequence).

The chain links TRBV6-2 or TRBV6-3 to TRBJ1-3. The length of the CDR3 is 13 residues. CDR1 and CDR2 (germline): MNHEY, SVGEGT. CDR3 in amino acids: CATLLTPGNTIYF.

The CDR3 sequence: CASSLWGGAGQPQHF. The chain is built from TRBV27 and TRBJ1-5; the TCRdb D gene call, TRBD1, has no DNA to confirm it. Germline CDR1 and CDR2: MNHEY and SMNVEV (reference sequence). This CDR3 comprises 15 residues.